The rows below give T cell receptor beta chains drawn from one sample of a study of cytomegalovirus exposure and HLA in healthy donors. This table comes from immunoSEQ multiplex PCR, and its TCRdb copy is limited to in-frame clones, with some not included. The sample records 350,000 or so clones, approximately 90% being singletons. The sequencing sample was made of PBMCs. The origin of the receptors is a woman under 30 in good health and CMV-seronegative. CDR3s include the opening cysteine and the closing phenylalanine or tryptophan. Each record gives: D gene, clone size, V gene, J gene, CDR3 protein, CDR3 DNA. A D gene is named only where the DNA matches it firmly. Clone size is not always given. Where it is, it says once, few, many or a class for expanded clones.

D: TRBD1; size: -; V: TRBV19; J: TRBJ1-1; CDR3: CASSMLQGKAFF; DNA: TGTGCCAGTAGTATGTTACAGGGGAAAGCTTTCTTT
D: -; size: few; V: TRBV7-2; J: TRBJ2-7; CDR3: CASSFGADTEQYF; DNA: TGTGCCAGCAGCTTTGGGGCGGACACGGAGCAGTACTTC
D: -; size: -; V: TRBV4-1; J: TRBJ2-7; CDR3: CASSHNSYEQYF; DNA: TGCGCCAGCAGCCATAACTCCTACGAGCAGTACTTC
D: -; size: -; V: TRBV6-5; J: TRBJ2-7; CDR3: CASSYSVGEEHYEQYF; DNA: TGTGCCAGCAGTTACTCGGTAGGGGAGGAACACTACGAGCAGTACTTC
D: TRBD2; size: -; V: TRBV18; J: TRBJ2-1; CDR3: CASSPLAGGNEQFF; DNA: TGTGCCAGCTCACCTCTAGCGGGAGGGAATGAGCAGTTCTTC
D: TRBD1; size: -; V: TRBV5-4; J: TRBJ1-3; CDR3: CASSYQGGGNTIYF; DNA: TGTGCCAGCTCCTACCAGGGGGGAGGAAACACCATATATTTT
D: TRBD2; size: few; V: TRBV5-1; J: TRBJ2-3; CDR3: CASSLQASGITDTQYF; DNA: TGCGCCAGCAGCTTGCAGGCTAGCGGGATCACAGATACGCAGTATTTT
D: -; size: -; V: TRBV5-1; J: TRBJ1-4; CDR3: CASRDNEEKLFF; DNA: TGCGCCAGCAGGGACAATGAAGAAAAACTGTTTTTT
D: -; size: few; V: TRBV2; J: TRBJ1-5; CDR3: CASSERQGKNQPQHF; DNA: TGTGCCAGCAGTGAAAGGCAGGGTAAAAATCAGCCCCAGCATTTT
D: TRBD1; size: -; V: TRBV7-9; J: TRBJ2-7; CDR3: CASSSGTDPYEQYF; DNA: TGTGCCAGCAGCTCCGGGACAGACCCCTACGAGCAGTACTTC
D: -; size: -; V: TRBV7-3; J: TRBJ2-3; CDR3: CASSLSGSTDTQYF; DNA: TGTGCCAGCAGCTTAAGCGGTTCCACAGATACGCAGTATTTT
D: TRBD2; size: -; V: TRBV10-3; J: TRBJ2-7; CDR3: CAIRGPLAGGGYEQYF; DNA: TGTGCCATCAGGGGACCCCTAGCGGGAGGGGGGTACGAGCAGTACTTC
D: TRBD1; size: many; V: TRBV4-3; J: TRBJ2-7; CDR3: CASSQAWDRAREQYF; DNA: TGCGCCAGCAGCCAGGCCTGGGACAGGGCTAGAGAGCAGTACTTC
D: TRBD1; size: -; V: TRBV28; J: TRBJ1-5; CDR3: CATGAGGLSNQPQHF; DNA: TGTGCCACGGGGGCAGGGGGGTTGAGCAATCAGCCCCAGCATTTT
D: -; size: -; V: TRBV9; J: TRBJ2-1; CDR3: CASSVANEGSQFF; DNA: TGTGCCAGCAGCGTAGCAAATGAGGGAAGCCAGTTCTTC
D: TRBD1; size: -; V: TRBV4-3; J: TRBJ2-1; CDR3: CASSLDRGRPYEQFF; DNA: TGCGCCAGCAGTCTCGACAGGGGGCGCCCCTATGAGCAGTTCTTC
D: -; size: -; V: TRBV7-3; J: TRBJ2-1; CDR3: CASSLSVAGPYNEQFF; DNA: TGTGCCAGCAGCTTAAGTGTGGCGGGACCATACAATGAGCAGTTCTTC
D: TRBD2; size: -; V: TRBV13; J: TRBJ2-1; CDR3: CASSQPGLAGGKQFF; DNA: TGTGCCAGCAGCCAACCGGGACTAGCGGGAGGGAAGCAGTTCTTC
D: TRBD2; size: -; V: TRBV7-2; J: TRBJ2-7; CDR3: CASSSTGLRYEQYF; DNA: TGTGCCAGCAGCTCAACGGGACTACGATACGAGCAGTACTTC
D: TRBD1; size: -; V: TRBV11-3; J: TRBJ2-7; CDR3: CASSLDRGEQYF; DNA: TGTGCCAGCAGCTTGGACAGGGGCGAGCAGTACTTC
D: TRBD1; size: -; V: TRBV28; J: TRBJ2-1; CDR3: CASSTQGTGADEQFF; DNA: TGTGCCAGCAGTACACAGGGGACGGGTGCCGATGAGCAGTTCTTC
D: -; size: -; V: TRBV7-9; J: TRBJ2-3; CDR3: CASSFGMCGYSTDTQYF; DNA: TGTGCCAGCAGCTTCGGGATGTGTGGATATAGCACAGATACGCAGTATTTT
D: -; size: -; V: TRBV30; J: TRBJ1-1; CDR3: CAWSLQANTEAFF; DNA: TGTGCCTGGAGTCTACAGGCGAACACTGAAGCTTTCTTT
D: -; size: -; V: TRBV30; J: TRBJ1-1; CDR3: CAWSVGAGLNTEAFF; DNA: TGTGCCTGGAGTGTAGGGGCAGGGTTGAACACTGAAGCTTTCTTT
D: -; size: -; V: TRBV4-1; J: TRBJ2-1; CDR3: CANQDPSSGSNEQFF; DNA: TGCGCCAACCAAGACCCTAGTAGCGGATCCAATGAGCAGTTCTTC
D: -; size: -; V: TRBV2; J: TRBJ2-2; CDR3: CASLTPGSNTGELFF; DNA: TGTGCCAGCCTAACCCCGGGGTCGAACACCGGGGAGCTGTTTTTT
D: -; size: -; V: TRBV9; J: TRBJ2-7; CDR3: CASSERQVGARYEQYF; DNA: TGTGCCAGCAGCGAGAGGCAAGTGGGAGCCAGGTACGAGCAGTACTTC
D: -; size: -; V: TRBV4-3; J: TRBJ2-5; CDR3: CASSQTRKGETQYF; DNA: TGCGCCAGCAGCCAGACACGGAAAGGCGAGACCCAGTACTTC
D: -; size: once; V: TRBV7-2; J: TRBJ2-1; CDR3: CASQLPGASYNEQFF; DNA: TGTGCCAGCCAACTGCCAGGTGCCTCCTACAATGAGCAGTTCTTC
D: -; size: once; V: TRBV28; J: TRBJ2-1; CDR3: CASSRAGSGPPYSEQFF; DNA: TGTGCCAGCAGCCGAGCTGGGAGCGGGCCCCCCTACAGTGAGCAGTTCTTC
D: TRBD2; size: -; V: TRBV13; J: TRBJ2-1; CDR3: CASSLGTSGYNEQFF; DNA: TGTGCCAGCAGCCTCGGGACTAGCGGATACAATGAGCAGTTCTTC
D: -; size: -; V: TRBV5-1; J: TRBJ2-1; CDR3: CASSPGEAAPESEQFF; DNA: TGCGCCAGCAGCCCCGGGGAAGCGGCTCCAGAATCTGAGCAGTTCTTC
D: TRBD2; size: -; V: TRBV6-5; J: TRBJ2-5; CDR3: CASSSPGTSWETQYF; DNA: TGTGCCAGCAGTTCCCCCGGGACTAGCTGGGAGACCCAGTACTTC
D: -; size: -; V: TRBV7-9; J: TRBJ1-5; CDR3: CASSTGNQPQHF; DNA: TGTGCCAGCAGTACAGGGAATCAGCCCCAGCATTTT
D: -; size: -; V: TRBV6-5; J: TRBJ2-7; CDR3: CASEDGNEQYF; DNA: TGTGCCAGCGAAGACGGGAACGAGCAGTACTTC
D: -; size: -; V: TRBV11-3; J: TRBJ1-1; CDR3: CASSLDSRGTEAFF; DNA: TGTGCCAGCAGCTTAGATTCCAGGGGAACTGAAGCTTTCTTT
D: TRBD2; size: -; V: TRBV28; J: TRBJ2-7; CDR3: CASSTPGGGVRYEQYF; DNA: TGTGCCAGCAGTACCCCCGGGGGAGGGGTTCGTTACGAGCAGTACTTC
D: TRBD2; size: -; V: TRBV7-2; J: TRBJ2-7; CDR3: CAIRLAGDLYEQYF; DNA: TGTGCCATACGACTAGCGGGAGATCTCTACGAGCAGTACTTC
D: TRBD1; size: -; V: TRBV19; J: TRBJ1-1; CDR3: CASNRDRDTEAFF; DNA: TGTGCCAGCAACCGGGACAGGGACACTGAAGCTTTCTTT